This note documents a single T cell receptor beta chain sequence. Methods used by the authors: Estimation of nucleated cell counts was performed using reference gene primer amplification. Profiling relied on immunoSEQ multiplex PCR, and the TCRdb table lists in-frame clones only, not all of them. The V and J calls and clone size come from that table; D and trimming were worked out from the DNA. Here the sample spans a few hundred thousand clones, roughly 88% being singletons. The data originate from a study of blood T cell repertoires in COVID-19. About the research overall: Acute and convalescent COVID-19 samples came from the United States, Italy and Spain. T cells, B-cell-depleted T cells, or PBMCs provided the cDNA or gDNA that served as material.

The length of the CDR3 is 12 residues. Trimming shortened V by 7 bases and J by 3 bases, and 11 bases separated the two germline ends. Germline V CDR1 and CDR2: SGHKS, YYEKEE (reference sequence). This sequence originates from a man of 80 years or more with acute or convalescent COVID-19. Sequencing was carried out using peripheral blood. V and J are TRBV5-5 and TRBJ2-7, with D perhaps TRBD1 (5 bases). CDR3 protein: CASVQGLYEQYF. The CDR3 DNA follows: TGTGCCAGCGTCCAGGGCCTCTACGAGCAGTACTTC. Filled out from reference TRBV5-5 and TRBJ2-7, the complete variable domain reads DAGVTQSPTHLIKTRGQQVTLRCSPISGHKSVSWYQQVLGQGPQFIFQYYEKEERGRGNFPDRFSARQFPNYSSELNVNALLLGDSALYLCASVQGLYEQYFGPGTRLTVT.